Following are 30 T cell receptor beta chains from one sample sequenced in a study of blood T cell repertoires in COVID-19. Profiling relied on immunoSEQ multiplex PCR, and the TCRdb table lists in-frame clones only, not all of them. Altogether approximately 37,000 clones are present, approximately 86% being singletons, with the ten largest covering under 5.5%. Sequenced: peripheral blood. These receptor sequences come from a man between 40 and 49 years old with active COVID-19.

The chain uses TRBV3-1 (or the pseudogene TRBV3-2) and TRBJ1-2, with D maybe TRBD1 (5 bases). CDR3 length: 14 amino acids. Per germline, CDR1 LGHDT and CDR2 YNNKEL (reference sequence). V was clipped by 1 base and J by 4 bases, with 10 bases between them. Here the CDR3 reads CASSQVGPSYGYTF. The CDR3 bases are TGTGCCAGCAGCCAAGTGGGGCCGAGCTATGGCTACACCTTC.

The chain carries TRBV10-3 and TRBJ1-2; 9 positions agree with TRBD1. The germline V gene encodes CDR1 ENHRY and CDR2 SYGVKD. This CDR3 comprises 14 residues. The junction had 7 bases not matched to a gene; V was cut back by 6 bases and J by 5 bases. CDR3 residues: CAIRETGGHYGYTF. CDR3 sequence (DNA): TGTGCCATCAGGGAAACAGGGGGCCATTATGGCTACACCTTC.

The chain has TRBV10-3 and TRBJ2-2; 9 bases are shared with TRBD1. Germline V gives CDR1 ENHRY, CDR2 SYGVKD. The J segment lost 7 bases and the V segment lost 5 bases, leaving 8 bases of the junction unmatched. The CDR3 runs to 15 residues. CDR3 in amino acids: CAISPGQGGSGELFF. The CDR3 DNA follows: TGTGCCATCAGTCCGGGACAGGGAGGTAGCGGGGAGCTGTTTTTT.

The CDR3 sequence: CASSSLAEGNEQFF. DNA of the CDR3: TGTGCCAGCAGTTCACTAGCGGAGGGGAATGAGCAGTTCTTC. The chain uses TRBV2 and TRBJ2-1; 8 bases are shared with TRBD2. V gave up 5 bases and J gave up 7 bases; unmatched junction bases: 7. The V gene's germline CDR1 is SNHLY and CDR2 FYNNEI. The CDR3 covers 14 residues.

Only one count was recorded for this clone. CDR3 DNA sequence: TGTGCCAGCAGATCCGGGACAGGGTACACTGAAGCTTTCTTT. This gives the protein CASRSGTGYTEAFF. The V gene is TRBV28, the J gene TRBJ1-1, with TRBD1 identical over 9 bases. The trim removed 6 bases at V and 3 bases at J, leaving 5 bases unmatched. The germline gives CDR1 MDHEN, CDR2 SYDVKM. The CDR3 has 14 amino acids.

In this sample, this clone turned up once. The chain has TRBV30 and TRBJ2-7, with D perhaps TRBD2 (5 bases). Germline CDR1 is GTSNPN and CDR2 is SVGIG (reference sequence). CDR3 size: 12 residues. V dropped 4 bases and J dropped 2 bases, with 9 bases sitting between them. As DNA, the CDR3 is TGTGCCTGGAAGCCTAGCCCCTACGAGCAGTACTTC. It translates to CAWKPSPYEQYF.

The rearrangement joins TRBV19 to TRBJ1-5; D may be TRBD1 (6 bases). Germline V gene lookup returns CDR1 LNHDA and CDR2 SQIVND (reference sequence). The germline V and J ends were trimmed by 3 bases and 6 bases, with 18 bases remaining between them. This CDR3 comprises 16 residues. The CDR3 DNA is TGTGCCAGTAGTATCATCGCAGGGGCAGGGCGTCAGCCCCAGCATTTT. This translates into CASSIIAGAGRQPQHF. Supplemented by reference TRBV19 and TRBJ1-5, the full variable domain reads DGGITQSPKYLFRKEGQNVTLSCEQNLNHDAMYWYRQDPGQGLRLIYYSQIVNDFQKGDIAEGYSVSREKKESFPLTVTSAQKNPTAFYLCASSIIAGAGRQPQHFGDGTRLSIL.

This chain links TRBV6-5 with TRBJ2-2, with D possibly being TRBD2 (6 bases). The germline V and J ends were trimmed by 9 bases and 6 bases, with 14 bases remaining between them. There are 13 residues in the CDR3. The V gene's germline CDR1 is MNHEY and CDR2 SVGAGI. The CDR3: CASGGLKPGELFF. Here the CDR3 DNA reads TGTGCCAGTGGAGGGCTGAAGCCCGGGGAGCTGTTTTTT.

This clone is medium-sized. This chain joins TRBV3-1 (or the pseudogene TRBV3-2) and TRBJ1-3; D not resolved. Germline CDR1 and CDR2: LGHDT and YNNKEL (reference sequence). There are 16 residues in the CDR3. V was trimmed by 1 base and J by 8 bases, leaving 18 bases between them. The CDR3 sequence is CASSQGPGAGEDTIYF. CDR3 nucleotide sequence: TGTGCCAGCAGCCAAGGGCCGGGAGCGGGAGAGGACACCATATATTTT.

This sequence joins TRBV2 and TRBJ2-7; TRBD2 matches at 14 bases. The CDR3 consists of 16 residues. CDR1 SNHLY and CDR2 FYNNEI come from the germline V gene. The J segment lost 7 bases and the V segment lost 0 bases, leaving 5 bases of the junction unmatched. The DNA of the CDR3 is TGTGCCAGCAGTGAAGCTCCCGGGACTAGCGGGAGTGAGCAGTACTTC. This sequence encodes CASSEAPGTSGSEQYF.

The J gene is TRBJ2-3, the V gene TRBV2; tentative D call: TRBD2 (6 bases). CDR3 length: 16 amino acids. Looked up from germline, CDR1 is SNHLY and CDR2 is FYNNEI. The CDR3 nucleotides read TGTGCTCCACCCCGGGTCCCACGGGGGAGGACAGATACGCAGTATTTT. Translation gives CAPPRVPRGRTDTQYF.

The chain employs TRBV3-1 (or the pseudogene TRBV3-2) and TRBJ1-4; perhaps TRBD1 as D (5 bases). Looked up from germline, CDR1 is LGHDT and CDR2 is YNNKEL (reference sequence). Trimming took off 4 bases at V and 7 bases at J, with 10 bases between the two ends. The CDR3 extends over 13 amino acids. CDR3 nucleotides: TGTGCCAGCAGCCTAGGGGAATCTGAAAAACTGTTTTTT. Translating gives CASSLGESEKLFF.

This chain links TRBV3-1 (or the pseudogene TRBV3-2) with TRBJ2-2; D remains ambiguous. With 0 bases removed from V and 1 base from J, the gap between germline ends came to 12 bases. The CDR3 is 17 residues long. Looked up from germline, CDR1 is LGHDT and CDR2 is YNNKEL (reference sequence). The CDR3 is CASSQDSRHRNTGELFF. The DNA of the CDR3 is TGTGCCAGCAGCCAAGACTCGCGCCACCGGAACACCGGGGAGCTGTTTTTT.

CDR3 sequence (DNA): TGTGCCAGCAGTTTATCTAGCGGGAGCCAGCAGTTCTTC. It translates to CASSLSSGSQQFF. This rearrangement joins TRBV27 to TRBJ2-1, with 9 bases identical to TRBD2. From germline, CDR1 is MNHEY and CDR2 SMNVEV (reference sequence). The V and J ends lost 0 bases and 11 bases, in that order; junction bases with no gene match: 2. The CDR3 loop spans 13 amino acids.

The chain recombines TRBV3-1 (or the pseudogene TRBV3-2) with TRBJ1-1; TRBD1 is a possible D gene (5 bases). Germline CDR1 is LGHDT and CDR2 is YNNKEL (reference sequence). V lost 4 bases to trimming and J lost 1 base, with 10 bases between them. The CDR3 is 14 amino acids. The CDR3 DNA reads as TGTGCCAGCAGCCGGCAGGGTTCGAACACTGAAGCTTTCTTT. Translation: CASSRQGSNTEAFF.

This clone was detected a few times. The chain uses TRBV5-6 and TRBJ2-2; TRBD2 aligns across 11 bases. The J segment lost 6 bases and the V segment lost 0 bases, leaving 7 bases of the junction unmatched. The CDR3 is made up of 17 amino acids. The germline CDR1 and CDR2 sequences are SGHDT and YYEEEE. This CDR3 is CASSLVDSGRAPGELFF. The CDR3 nucleotides are TGTGCCAGCAGCTTGGTGGATAGCGGGAGGGCCCCCGGGGAGCTGTTTTTT.

The chain carries TRBV19 and TRBJ2-3, with TRBD2 identical over 8 bases. The V gene end was trimmed by 6 bases and the J gene end by 1 base; junction bases not matched to a gene: 9. Germline CDR1 is LNHDA and CDR2 is SQIVND (reference sequence). The CDR3 spans 16 residues. The CDR3 DNA is TGTGCCAGTAGCCCAACGCTAGCGGGCGGCACAGATACGCAGTATTTT. Its protein product is CASSPTLAGGTDTQYF. Drawing the rest from reference TRBV19 and TRBJ2-3, the complete variable domain is DGGITQSPKYLFRKEGQNVTLSCEQNLNHDAMYWYRQDPGQGLRLIYYSQIVNDFQKGDIAEGYSVSREKKESFPLTVTSAQKNPTAFYLCASSPTLAGGTDTQYFGPGTRLTVL.

This chain links TRBV4-2 with TRBJ1-4, with D possibly matching TRBD1 (5 bases). The germline gives CDR1 LGHNA, CDR2 YNFKEQ. The ends were cut back, 1 base at V and 8 bases at J, with 11 bases in the middle. CDR3 size: 14 residues. The CDR3 DNA sequence: TGTGCCAGCAGCCAAGGGAGGGGCCCAGAAAAACTGTTTTTT. Translation gives CASSQGRGPEKLFF.

This clone was detected only once. V usage is TRBV15 and J usage is TRBJ1-4, with TRBD1 matching 7 bases. In germline, CDR1 is LNHNV, CDR2 YYDKDF (reference sequence). The CDR3 loop spans 15 amino acids. After removal of 2 bases from V and 10 bases from J, the junction contained 10 bases not matched to a gene. This CDR3 reads CATSRTGAAGGKLFF. CDR3 DNA sequence: TGTGCCACCAGCAGAACAGGGGCCGCAGGCGGAAAACTGTTTTTT.

The J gene is TRBJ2-5, the V gene TRBV7-9; TRBD2 agrees at 16 bases. J lost 5 bases, V lost 5 bases, and 11 bases had no gene match. The CDR3 covers 18 residues. Germline V CDR1 and CDR2: SEHNR, FQNEAQ (reference sequence). CDR3 loop: CASSIRGTSGRAMETQYF. The CDR3 DNA reads as TGTGCCAGCAGCATCAGAGGGACTAGCGGGAGGGCAATGGAGACCCAGTACTTC.

The chain uses TRBV29-1 and TRBJ2-5, with TRBD1 matching 9 bases. Unmatched junction bases numbered 12, after V lost 6 bases and J lost 1 base. CDR1 and CDR2 (germline): SQVTM, ANQGSEA. The CDR3 extends over 16 amino acids. CDR3 DNA: TGCAGCGTGGATGACAGGGGGTCGAGGGGCCAAGAGACCCAGTACTTC. It encodes CSVDDRGSRGQETQYF.

The chain couples TRBV21-1 to TRBJ2-7; the listed D gene, TRBD1, was not tested against the DNA. TRBV21-1 represents a pseudogene. The CDR3 runs to 15 residues. Here the CDR3 DNA reads TGTGCCAGCAGCAAAGGTCCACAGGGCGCCTACGAGCAGTACTTC. Translating it yields CASSKGPQGAYEQYF.

CDR3 region: CASSLMSSYNEQFF. The CDR3 bases are TGTGCCAGCAGCTTAATGAGCTCCTACAATGAGCAGTTCTTC. V and J are TRBV11-1 and TRBJ2-1; D gene unclear. The germline V gene encodes CDR1 SGHAT and CDR2 FQDESV (reference sequence). The CDR3 is made up of 14 amino acids. V lost 2 bases to trimming and J lost 0 bases, with 5 bases between them.

The chain couples TRBV30 to TRBJ2-1, with a weak D call TRBD2 (5 bases). The CDR3 length is 13 residues. CDR1 GTSNPN and CDR2 SVGIG come from the germline V gene (reference sequence). Trimming removed 1 base from V and 7 bases from J, with 11 bases in between. The DNA of the CDR3 is TGTGCCTGGAGTGGGGGAGTGGGGAATGAGCAGTTCTTC. It translates to CAWSGGVGNEQFF.

The gene calls are TRBV28 and TRBJ2-7; tentative D call: TRBD1 (5 bases). Looked up from germline, CDR1 is MDHEN and CDR2 is SYDVKM. The CDR3 is made up of 13 amino acids. V shed 3 bases and J shed 4 bases, with 10 bases lying between them. In DNA form, the CDR3 reads TGTGCCAGCAGTTTTCAGGGATTGTACGAGCAGTACTTC. It codes for CASSFQGLYEQYF.

This sequence joins TRBV27 and TRBJ2-3, with 8 nucleotides matching TRBD1. The CDR3 sequence is 15 residues long. V gave up 5 bases and J gave up 1 base; unmatched junction bases: 5. In germline, CDR1 is MNHEY, CDR2 SMNVEV (reference sequence). This chain's CDR3 is CASSQTGVGTDTQYF. DNA for the CDR3: TGTGCCAGCAGTCAGACAGGGGTAGGCACAGATACGCAGTATTTT.

Only one count was recorded for this clone. The gene calls are TRBV5-4 and TRBJ2-3; a possible D gene is TRBD2 (6 bases). Germline CDR1 is SGHNT and CDR2 is YYREEE (reference sequence). The CDR3 extends over 15 amino acids. Trimming took 4 bases from V and 4 from J, leaving 16 bases between them. In nucleotides, the CDR3 is TGTGCCAGCAGCCCCATGAGGGCGGGGCCAGATACGCAGTATTTT. This translates into CASSPMRAGPDTQYF.

The V and J genes are TRBV20-1 and TRBJ1-2; the D is unclear. The CDR3 runs to 11 residues. V was clipped by 3 bases and J by 8 bases, with 10 bases between them. Germline CDR1 DFQATT, CDR2 SNEGSKA (reference sequence). CDR3 nucleotide sequence: TGCAGTGCTAGGGCACTAAGGGGCTACACCTTC. It encodes CSARALRGYTF.

The chain employs TRBV20-1 and TRBJ2-5, with a tentative D call TRBD2 (5 bases). The V gene's germline CDR1 is DFQATT and CDR2 SNEGSKA (reference sequence). The CDR3 covers 11 residues. Trimming removed 3 bases from V and 4 bases from J, with 6 bases in between. This CDR3 reads CSARGAETQYF. CDR3 coding DNA: TGCAGTGCTAGGGGAGCAGAGACCCAGTACTTC.

This chain's CDR3 is CASSLTGGVYEQYF. The CDR3 DNA reads as TGTGCCAGCAGCTTAACAGGGGGCGTCTACGAGCAGTACTTC. The chain couples TRBV11-2 to TRBJ2-7; 9 nucleotides agree with TRBD1. CDR3 length: 14 residues. V trimming: 2 bases; J trimming: 3 bases; junction bases outside the gene matches: 2. Germline values: CDR1 SGHAT, CDR2 FQNNGV.